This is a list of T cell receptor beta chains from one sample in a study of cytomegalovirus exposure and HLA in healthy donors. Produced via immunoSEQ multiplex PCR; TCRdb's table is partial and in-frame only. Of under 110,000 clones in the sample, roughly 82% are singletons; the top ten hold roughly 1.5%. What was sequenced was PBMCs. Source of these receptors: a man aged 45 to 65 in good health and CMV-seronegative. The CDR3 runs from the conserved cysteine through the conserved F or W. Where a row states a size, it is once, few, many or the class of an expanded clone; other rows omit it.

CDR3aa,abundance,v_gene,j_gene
CASSLVRDRGGETQYF,-,TRBV5-6,TRBJ2-5
CASSLRPLAGSNEQFF,-,TRBV7-8,TRBJ2-1
CASSMPQRGGPLSYNEQFF,-,TRBV5-1,TRBJ2-1
CASSVVSGSFHTGELFF,-,TRBV9,TRBJ2-2
CSSRGMGAYNEQFF,-,TRBV7-9,TRBJ2-1
CAWTRGPNTGELFF,once,TRBV30,TRBJ2-2
CASSSTGTGGTGELFF,once,TRBV7-7,TRBJ2-2
CASGLGTGVDQPQHF,few,TRBV27,TRBJ1-5
CASSLLRTVLRGNTIYF,-,TRBV21-1,TRBJ1-3
CSVDQTTGGRYGYTF,-,TRBV29-1,TRBJ1-2
CASSQLLIFQGKSTEAFF,once,TRBV7-8,TRBJ1-1
CASSLRGAGGDEQYF,-,TRBV9,TRBJ2-7
CASSDGTWGDEQFF,-,TRBV6-4,TRBJ2-1
CASSSPPGQGIFAEAFF,-,TRBV7-8,TRBJ1-1
CASSMSVFGYTF,-,TRBV19,TRBJ1-2